Listed here are 2 T cell receptor beta chains from one sample, sequenced in a study of T-cell reconstitution after alpha-beta-depleted transplantation in children. The TCRbeta library was prepared with unique molecular identifiers. MiXCR, run by TCRdb on the PCR reads, gives a single entry per CDR3 protein. The sample consists of hundreds of thousands of distinct CDR3 sequences, around 13% of them appearing once. The sequences come from PBMCs, collected before TCRalphabeta/CD19-depleted stem cell transplant. The receptors originated from a girl aged 2-15 years with congenital amegakaryocytic thrombocytopenia, due to receive a stem cell transplant.

There are many counts of this clonotype. This sequence joins TRBV12-3 or TRBV12-4 and TRBJ1-4; D uncertain. Trimming removed 2 bases from V and 8 bases from J, with 12 bases in between. This CDR3 is built from 14 residues. The CDR3 bases are TGTGCCAGCAGTTTATACCCGGAGGAAGAAAAACTGTTTTTT. It encodes CASSLYPEEEKLFF.

This chain joins TRBV2 and TRBJ2-1, with D possibly TRBD1 on 6 matching bases. Deletions cut 6 bases from V and 0 bases from J, with 12 bases between. Germline assignment: CDR1 SNHLY and CDR2 FYNNEI. This CDR3 contains 15 residues. The CDR3 nucleotides are TGTGCCAGCAGGGAACAGGGAGCCTCCTACAATGAGCAGTTCTTC. It encodes CASREQGASYNEQFF.